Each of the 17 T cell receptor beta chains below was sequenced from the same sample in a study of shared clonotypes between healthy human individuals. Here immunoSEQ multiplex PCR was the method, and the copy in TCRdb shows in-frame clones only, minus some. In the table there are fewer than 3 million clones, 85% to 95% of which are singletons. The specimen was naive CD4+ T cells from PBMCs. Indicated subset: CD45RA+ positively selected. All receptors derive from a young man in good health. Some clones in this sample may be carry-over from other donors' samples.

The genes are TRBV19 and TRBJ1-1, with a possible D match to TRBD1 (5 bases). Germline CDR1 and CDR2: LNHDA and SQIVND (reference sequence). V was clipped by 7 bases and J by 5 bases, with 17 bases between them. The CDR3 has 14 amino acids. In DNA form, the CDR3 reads TGTGCCAGTATGCTGGACGGGGGTTGGACTGAAGCTTTCTTT. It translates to CASMLDGGWTEAFF.

CDR3 sequence reads: CASNGGVHSYEQYF. DNA of the CDR3: TGTGCCAGCAACGGGGGCGTGCACTCCTACGAGCAGTACTTC. The rearrangement links TRBV2 to TRBJ2-7; the D call may be TRBD1 or TRBD2 (6 bases each). The CDR3 sequence is 14 residues long. The germline CDR1 and CDR2 sequences are SNHLY and FYNNEI. V was pared by 7 bases and J by 0 bases, with 13 bases between. The full variable domain, with the rest looked up from reference TRBV2 and TRBJ2-7, is EPEVTQTPSHQVTQMGQEVILRCVPISNHLYFYWYRQILGQKVEFLVSFYNNEISEKSEIFDDQFSVERPDGSNFTLKIRSTKLEDSAMYFCASNGGVHSYEQYFGPGTRLTVT.

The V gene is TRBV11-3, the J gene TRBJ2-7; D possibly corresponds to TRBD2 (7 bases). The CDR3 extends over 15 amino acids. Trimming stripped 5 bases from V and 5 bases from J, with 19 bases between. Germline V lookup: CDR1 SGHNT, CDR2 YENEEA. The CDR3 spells CASSPWGGVDDEQYF. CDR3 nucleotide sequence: TGTGCCAGCAGCCCCTGGGGGGGCGTCGACGACGAGCAGTACTTC.

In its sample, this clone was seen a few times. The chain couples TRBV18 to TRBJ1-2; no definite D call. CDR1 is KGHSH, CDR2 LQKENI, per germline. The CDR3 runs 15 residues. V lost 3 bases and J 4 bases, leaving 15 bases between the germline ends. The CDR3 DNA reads TGTGCCAGCTCACCCCCCGGAACCGGGAGCTATGGCTACACCTTC. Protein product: CASSPPGTGSYGYTF.

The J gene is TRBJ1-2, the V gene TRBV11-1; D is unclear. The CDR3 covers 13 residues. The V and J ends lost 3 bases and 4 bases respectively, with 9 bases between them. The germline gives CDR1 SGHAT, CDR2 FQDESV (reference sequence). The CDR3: CASSFGSGYGYTF. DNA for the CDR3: TGTGCCAGCAGCTTTGGTAGCGGCTATGGCTACACCTTC.

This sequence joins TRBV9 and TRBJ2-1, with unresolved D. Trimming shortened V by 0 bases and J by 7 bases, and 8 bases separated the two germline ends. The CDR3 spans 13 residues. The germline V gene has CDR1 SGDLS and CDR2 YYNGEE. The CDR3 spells CASSVGPLNEQFF. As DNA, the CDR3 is TGTGCCAGCAGCGTAGGACCCTTAAATGAGCAGTTCTTC.

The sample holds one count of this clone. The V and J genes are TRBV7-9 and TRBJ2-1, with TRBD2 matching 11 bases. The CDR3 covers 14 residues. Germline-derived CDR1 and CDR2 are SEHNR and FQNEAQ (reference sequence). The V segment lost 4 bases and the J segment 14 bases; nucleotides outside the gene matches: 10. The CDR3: CASSSGLAGRGEFF. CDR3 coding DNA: TGTGCCAGCAGCTCCGGACTAGCGGGCAGAGGGGAGTTCTTC.

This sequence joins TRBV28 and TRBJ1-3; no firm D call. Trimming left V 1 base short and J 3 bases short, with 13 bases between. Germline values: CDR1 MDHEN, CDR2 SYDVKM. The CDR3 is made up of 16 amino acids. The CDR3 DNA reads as TGTGCCAGCAGTTTATTTGGGGTAGGGAATGGAAACACCATATATTTT. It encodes CASSLFGVGNGNTIYF.

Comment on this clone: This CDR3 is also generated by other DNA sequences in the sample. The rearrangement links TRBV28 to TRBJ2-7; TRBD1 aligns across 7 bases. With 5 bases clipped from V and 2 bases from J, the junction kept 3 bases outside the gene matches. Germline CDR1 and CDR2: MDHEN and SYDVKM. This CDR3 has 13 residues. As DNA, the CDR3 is TGTGCCAGCAGTACGACAGGGCCCTACGAGCAGTACTTC. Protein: CASSTTGPYEQYF.

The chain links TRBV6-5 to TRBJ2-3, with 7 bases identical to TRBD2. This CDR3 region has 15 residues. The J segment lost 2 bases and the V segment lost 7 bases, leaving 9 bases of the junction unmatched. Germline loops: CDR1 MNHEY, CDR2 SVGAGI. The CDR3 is CASNSPGGTTDTQYF. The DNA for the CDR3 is TGTGCCAGCAACTCACCCGGGGGGACCACAGATACGCAGTATTTT.

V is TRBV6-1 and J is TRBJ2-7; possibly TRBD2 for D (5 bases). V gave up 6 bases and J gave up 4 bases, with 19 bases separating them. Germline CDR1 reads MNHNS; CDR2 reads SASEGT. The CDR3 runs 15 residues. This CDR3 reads CASRDRDRESYEQYF. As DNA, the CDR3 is TGTGCCAGCAGGGACCGGGATAGAGAAAGTTACGAGCAGTACTTC.

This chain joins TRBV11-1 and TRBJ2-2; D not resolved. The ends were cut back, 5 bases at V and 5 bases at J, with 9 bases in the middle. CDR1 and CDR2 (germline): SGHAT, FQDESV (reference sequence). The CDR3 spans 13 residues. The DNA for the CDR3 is TGTGCCAGCAGCCCTTGGGCGACCGGGGAGCTGTTTTTT. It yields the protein CASSPWATGELFF.

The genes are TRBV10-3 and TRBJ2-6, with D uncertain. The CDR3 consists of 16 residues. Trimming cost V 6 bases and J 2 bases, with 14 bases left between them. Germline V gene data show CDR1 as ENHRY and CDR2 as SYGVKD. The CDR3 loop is CAIRVIDTAGANVLTF. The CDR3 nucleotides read TGTGCCATCAGGGTGATCGACACAGCTGGGGCCAACGTCCTGACTTTC.

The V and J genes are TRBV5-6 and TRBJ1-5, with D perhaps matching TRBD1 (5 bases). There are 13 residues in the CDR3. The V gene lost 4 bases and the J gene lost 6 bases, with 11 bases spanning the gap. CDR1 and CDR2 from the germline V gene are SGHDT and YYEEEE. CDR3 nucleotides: TGTGCCAGCAGCGACAGTCTTTCTCAGCCCCAGCATTTT. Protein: CASSDSLSQPQHF.

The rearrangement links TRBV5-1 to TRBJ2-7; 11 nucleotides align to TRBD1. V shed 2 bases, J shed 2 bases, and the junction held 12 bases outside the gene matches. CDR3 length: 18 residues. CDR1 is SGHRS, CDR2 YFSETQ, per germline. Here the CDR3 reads CASSFGTGGPRGTYEQYF. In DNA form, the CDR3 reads TGCGCCAGCAGCTTTGGGACAGGGGGTCCCCGAGGAACCTACGAGCAGTACTTC.

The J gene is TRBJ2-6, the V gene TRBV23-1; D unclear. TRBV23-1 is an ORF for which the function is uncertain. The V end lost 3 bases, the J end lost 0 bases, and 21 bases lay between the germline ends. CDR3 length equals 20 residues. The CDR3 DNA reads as TGCGCCAGCAGTCAGTCCTCCGGCAAAACACCCCTCTCTGGGGCCAACGTCCTGACTTTC. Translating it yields CASSQSSGKTPLSGANVLTF.

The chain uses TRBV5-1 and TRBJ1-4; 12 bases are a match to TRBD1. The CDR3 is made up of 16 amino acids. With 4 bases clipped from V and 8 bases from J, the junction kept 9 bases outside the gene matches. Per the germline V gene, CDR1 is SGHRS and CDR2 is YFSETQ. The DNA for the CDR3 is TGCGCCAGCAGCACCGGGACAGGGGGCGCCGGGGAAAAACTGTTTTTT. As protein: CASSTGTGGAGEKLFF.